These 18 T cell receptor beta chains share one sample of origin, sequenced in a study of blood T cell repertoires in COVID-19. TCRdb keeps only in-frame clones here, not all; method: immunoSEQ multiplex PCR. The sample includes approximately 160,000 clones, about 81% seen only once; the top ten take around 7%. Input material: PBMCs or T cells enriched from blood (not recorded which). The receptors derive from a man aged 45-60 years who had recovered from COVID-19.

V and J are TRBV7-8 and TRBJ2-1; TRBD1 aligns across 8 bases. Germline loops: CDR1 SGHVS, CDR2 FQNEAQ. Losses at the gene ends were 4 bases for V and 7 bases for J; bases not matched to a gene: 15. The CDR3 sequence is 17 residues long. The CDR3 sequence: CASSSTTGTGLLNEQFF. As DNA, the CDR3 is TGTGCCAGCAGCTCCACCACCGGGACAGGACTCTTGAATGAGCAGTTCTTC.

The genes are TRBV2 and TRBJ1-2; 9 bases line up with TRBD1. CDR3 size: 15 residues. The V and J ends lost 0 bases and 2 bases, in that order; junction bases with no gene match: 1. In germline, CDR1 is SNHLY, CDR2 FYNNEI. The CDR3 here is CASSEAGQGNYGYTF. The CDR3 DNA reads TGTGCCAGCAGTGAAGCCGGACAGGGGAACTATGGCTACACCTTC.

V is TRBV9 and J is TRBJ2-1, with TRBD1 identical over 7 bases. J lost 2 bases, V lost 4 bases, and 3 bases had no gene match. This CDR3 contains 14 residues. The germline gives CDR1 SGDLS, CDR2 YYNGEE. CDR3 amino acids: CASSLGQTYNEQFF. The CDR3 nucleotides read TGTGCCAGCAGCCTGGGACAGACCTACAATGAGCAGTTCTTC. Full variable domain (missing parts from reference TRBV9 and TRBJ2-1): DSGVTQTPKHLITATGQRVTLRCSPRSGDLSVYWYQQSLDQGLQFLIQYYNGEERAKGNILERFSAQQFPDLHSELNLSSLELGDSALYFCASSLGQTYNEQFFGPGTRLTVL.

This clone was seen just once. The chain links TRBV30 to TRBJ1-5, with a weak D call TRBD1 (5 bases). Trimming took 4 bases from V and 2 from J, leaving 18 bases between them. This CDR3 spans 16 amino acids. The germline V gene has CDR1 GTSNPN and CDR2 SVGIG (reference sequence). CDR3: CAWTLGGFGGNQPQHF. CDR3 DNA: TGTGCCTGGACCCTCGGGGGGTTTGGAGGCAATCAGCCCCAGCATTTT.

This clone was seen once. V and J are TRBV2 and TRBJ1-4; 8 nucleotides line up with TRBD1. Germline V CDR1 and CDR2: SNHLY, FYNNEI. V trimming: 6 bases; J trimming: 4 bases; junction bases outside the gene matches: 10. CDR3 length equals 16 residues. In DNA, the CDR3 is TGTGCCAGCAGGAATGGACAGGGCAGGGGTAATGAAAAACTGTTTTTT. It codes for CASRNGQGRGNEKLFF. The full variable domain, rest sourced from reference TRBV2 and TRBJ1-4, is EPEVTQTPSHQVTQMGQEVILRCVPISNHLYFYWYRQILGQKVEFLVSFYNNEISEKSEIFDDQFSVERPDGSNFTLKIRSTKLEDSAMYFCASRNGQGRGNEKLFFGSGTQLSVL.

The chain carries TRBV5-5 and TRBJ2-1, with 11 bases identical to TRBD2. The CDR3 is 15 residues long. CDR1 SGHKS and CDR2 YYEKEE come from the germline V gene (reference sequence). The V segment lost 4 bases and the J segment 4 bases; nucleotides outside the gene matches: 4. CDR3 nucleotide sequence: TGTGCCAGCAGCGAGGGACTAGCGGTTTACAATGAGCAGTTCTTC. It specifies CASSEGLAVYNEQFF.

The rearrangement joins TRBV4-1 to TRBJ2-5, with 10 positions matching TRBD2. This CDR3 has 16 amino acids. Germline CDR1 reads MGHRA; CDR2 reads YSYEKL. Unmatched junction bases numbered 3, after V lost 1 base and J lost 1 base. The CDR3 protein is CASSQVSSGGQETQYF. DNA for the CDR3: TGCGCCAGCAGCCAAGTCTCTAGCGGGGGCCAAGAGACCCAGTACTTC.

The CDR3 sequence: CASSLGLLAGTYNEQFF. In DNA form, the CDR3 reads TGCGCCAGCAGCTTGGGGTTACTAGCGGGGACCTACAATGAGCAGTTCTTC. The chain uses TRBV5-1 and TRBJ2-1; 10 bases match TRBD2. Germline assignment: CDR1 SGHRS and CDR2 YFSETQ. CDR3 length equals 17 residues. With V trimmed by 0 bases and J by 2 bases, 5 bases remained unmatched. Full variable domain (rest looked up from reference TRBV5-1 and TRBJ2-1): KAGVTQTPRYLIKTRGQQVTLSCSPISGHRSVSWYQQTPGQGLQFLFEYFSETQRNKGNFPGRFSGRQFSNSRSEMNVSTLELGDSALYLCASSLGLLAGTYNEQFFGPGTRLTVL.

V is TRBV23-1 and J is TRBJ2-1; maybe TRBD2 (6 bases). TRBV23-1 is an ORF; its function is uncertain. CDR3 length: 13 residues. Trimming removed 6 bases at V and 6 bases at J, with 12 bases between. CDR3 region: CASRGGTANEQFF. The CDR3 DNA reads TGCGCCAGCAGGGGGGGTACGGCCAATGAGCAGTTCTTC.

CDR3 in amino acids: CASSDGTSFSYEQYF. The CDR3 region has the DNA TGTGCCAGCAGTGACGGGACTAGCTTTTCGTACGAGCAGTACTTC. The chain recombines TRBV6-1 with TRBJ2-7; TRBD2 agrees at 9 bases. Germline-derived CDR1 and CDR2 are MNHNS and SASEGT. Losses at the gene ends were 3 bases for V and 4 bases for J; bases not matched to a gene: 7. CDR3 length: 15 amino acids.

The rearrangement joins TRBV12-3 or TRBV12-4 to TRBJ2-5; D is possibly TRBD2 (5 bases). The CDR3 totals 13 residues. V lost 6 bases, J lost 4 bases, and 12 bases lay in between. CDR3 sequence reads: CASRRGYGETQYF. The CDR3 DNA follows: TGTGCCAGCAGAAGAGGGTATGGAGAGACCCAGTACTTC.

The V gene is TRBV19, the J gene TRBJ1-2; D not resolved. V was shortened by 5 bases and J by 2 bases, with 9 bases between the two germline ends. The CDR3 sequence is 13 residues long. Per the germline V gene, CDR1 is LNHDA and CDR2 is SQIVND (reference sequence). The CDR3 DNA reads as TGTGCCAGTAGTGCCCAGGTGAACTATGGCTACACCTTC. Residues: CASSAQVNYGYTF.

The gene calls are TRBV7-2 and TRBJ2-5; 8 nucleotides agree with TRBD2. Germline lookup yields CDR1 SGHTA and CDR2 FQGNSA. There are 15 residues in the CDR3. Trimming at V came to 2 bases and at J to 5 bases, leaving 7 bases not matched to a gene. CDR3 in amino acids: CASSLYAGGQETQYF. The CDR3 DNA is TGTGCCAGCAGCTTATATGCGGGGGGCCAGGAGACCCAGTACTTC.

The chain joins TRBV6-5 to TRBJ1-6; D perhaps matches TRBD1 (5 bases). Per germline, CDR1 MNHEY and CDR2 SVGAGI. Trimming shortened V by 2 bases and J by 9 bases, and 11 bases separated the two germline ends. The length of the CDR3 is 14 residues. CDR3 sequence reads: CASSYERDSSPLHF. DNA for the CDR3: TGTGCCAGCAGTTACGAAAGGGACTCTTCACCCCTCCACTTT.

The CDR3 nucleotides are TGTGCCAGCAGCCCTAGCGGCGGCGGGGCCTATGGCTACACCTTC. It encodes CASSPSGGGAYGYTF. The chain joins TRBV7-9 to TRBJ1-2; D might be TRBD1 (5 bases). CDR1 is SEHNR, CDR2 FQNEAQ, per germline (reference sequence). V was clipped by 5 bases and J by 4 bases, with 17 bases between them. The CDR3 contains 15 residues.

This sequence joins TRBV11-2 and TRBJ1-5; D uncertain. This CDR3 is 12 amino acids long. Trimming cost V 6 bases and J 7 bases, with 10 bases left between them. From germline, CDR1 is SGHAT and CDR2 FQNNGV. The CDR3 coding sequence is TGTGCCAGCAGTAACCTCGGGCAGCCCCAGCATTTT. It translates to CASSNLGQPQHF.

This chain links TRBV27 with TRBJ2-1; D is ambiguous. The CDR3 sequence is 15 residues long. Germline values: CDR1 MNHEY, CDR2 SMNVEV (reference sequence). Trimming shortened V by 0 bases and J by 2 bases, and 8 bases separated the two germline ends. The CDR3 DNA sequence: TGTGCCAGCAGTTTATCCTCGGGTGCCTACAATGAGCAGTTCTTC. Its protein is CASSLSSGAYNEQFF.

The chain carries TRBV5-6 and TRBJ2-7; weak D call: TRBD2 (5 bases). Trimming took 0 bases from V and 6 from J, leaving 13 bases between them. CDR3 length: 14 residues. CDR1 SGHDT and CDR2 YYEEEE come from the germline V gene. CDR3 amino acids: CASSLGLAVSEQYF. The DNA of the CDR3 is TGTGCCAGCAGCTTGGGTCTAGCTGTATCCGAGCAGTACTTC.